This T cell receptor beta chain was sequenced in a study of regulatory T cells in long-lasting Graves disease. Time point defined: newly diagnosed GD, antithyroid drugs for less than 3 months. Preparation of the TCR library used RNA extracted from PBMCs. There are many counts of this clonotype. Its antigen is currently unknown. Germline CDR1 and CDR2: MNHNS and SASEGT. Trimming stripped 5 bases from V and 2 bases from J, with 12 bases between. The CDR3 runs 14 residues. Researchers made TCR beta libraries by using iRepertoire HTBI primers and running Arm-PCR on CDR3 regions. TCRdb reprocessed the multiplex PCR reads with MiXCR, giving one entry per CDR3 protein. The repertoire holds roughly 420,000 distinct CDR3 sequences, with less than 20% as singletons. Study-wide results and limits: Preferential use of TRBV28, TRBJ1-2 and TRBJ2-5 was seen in persistent disease.

Separately, the same data were catalogued under a study of T cells in Graves' hyperthyroidism and ophthalmopathy. As reported in that work: Diagnoses used clinical symptoms, serum thyroxine and TRAb, thyroid ultrasound and orbital computed tomography. A set of HTBI primers served as the primers for a first-round RT-PCR of the TCR CDR3.

This clonotype originated in a woman aged 18 to 35 with Graves disease. This sequence joins TRBV6-1 and TRBJ1-2; perhaps TRBD1 as D (6 bases). Sequenced here: peripheral blood mononuclear cells (PBMCs), sampled at new diagnosis, from a patient treated with antithyroid drugs. The CDR3 coding sequence is TGTGCCAGCAGTCTGGACAGACTCAACTATGGCTACACCTTC. It specifies CASSLDRLNYGYTF.